This T cell receptor beta chain was recovered during a study of identical twins. Findings and limits, study-wide: For monozygotic twins, models underestimated out-of-frame TCR alpha sharing. Beta clonotypes that were abundant in cord blood contained fewer insertions, a pattern absent from memory repertoires.

This clonotype showed up many times. Its antigen is currently unknown. V was clipped by 2 bases and J by 5 bases, with 9 bases between them. CDR3 length equals 12 residues. Germline V gene data show CDR1 as DFQATT and CDR2 as SNEGSKA (reference sequence). Each CDR3 protein is one row after TCRdb ran MiXCR on the 5' RACE reads. This sample has roughly 570,000 distinct CDR3 sequences, with approximately 10% found just once. The sample was also linked to a second study, of yellow fever vaccine responses in identical twins.

This clonotype originated in a woman under 30 in good health. The sequenced sample was PBMCs. V usage is TRBV20-1 and J usage is TRBJ2-5; D might be TRBD2 (5 bases). The CDR3 DNA is TGCAGTGCTAGATCGGAGGACGAGACCCAGTACTTC. It translates to CSARSEDETQYF.